The rows below give T cell receptor beta chains drawn from one sample of a study of blood T cell repertoires in COVID-19. This table comes from immunoSEQ multiplex PCR, and its TCRdb copy is limited to in-frame clones, with some not included. The table lists 35,000 to 45,000 clones, around 88% of them singletons, with over 3.5% in the top ten. The source material was peripheral blood. Receptor source: a human donor in a cohort sampled during active COVID-19. CDR3s include the opening cysteine and the closing phenylalanine or tryptophan. Fields, in order: CDR3 length, clone size, D gene, V gene, J gene, CDR3 DNA, CDR3 protein. The D gene is left open where the match is weak. Expanded clones get a size class; other rows say once, few or many, or leave the size out.

>15|NA|TRBD1|TRBV6-6|TRBJ1-2
TGTGCCAGTAAGACCGGGACAGGGTGGGACTATGGCTACACCTTC
CASKTGTGWDYGYTF
>13|few|NA|TRBV2|TRBJ1-2
TGTGCCAGCAGTGGAGGAGAGGTGCACGGCTACACCTTC
CASSGGEVHGYTF
>13|NA|TRBD1|TRBV5-4|TRBJ2-7
TGTGCCAGCACTATGACAGGGGGCTACGAGCAGTACTTC
CASTMTGGYEQYF
>14|once|NA|TRBV4-2|TRBJ2-3
TGTGCCAGCAGCCAAGATCCCTCCACAGATACGCAGTATTTT
CASSQDPSTDTQYF
>13|NA|NA|TRBV18|TRBJ1-1
TGTGCCAGCTCACCACCGGGGGGCACTGAAGCTTTCTTT
CASSPPGGTEAFF
>17|NA|TRBD2|TRBV3-1/TRBV3-2|TRBJ2-5
TGTGCCAGCAGCCACTCAATGACTAGCGGGAGCTCGGAGACCCAGTACTTC
CASSHSMTSGSSETQYF
>13|NA|TRBD2|TRBV11-3|TRBJ2-5
TGTGCCAGCAGTCTAGCGGGAGCCGAGACCCAGTACTTC
CASSLAGAETQYF
>16|NA|NA|TRBV18|TRBJ2-3
TGTGCCAGCTCCACCGGCGCGGGAAGGAGCACAGTGGGGGAGTATTTT
CASSTGAGRSTVGEYF
>13|NA|NA|TRBV30|TRBJ2-1
TGTGCCTGGAGCCAGGGCGCCTACAATGAGCAGTTCTTC
CAWSQGAYNEQFF
>13|NA|NA|TRBV19|TRBJ2-7
TGTGCCAGTAGTATGGCCAGCTCCTACGAGCAGTACTTC
CASSMASSYEQYF
>13|NA|NA|TRBV7-2|TRBJ2-2
TGTGCCAGCAGCTTAAGACAGGCCGGGGAGCTGTTTTTT
CASSLRQAGELFF
>13|few|NA|TRBV28|TRBJ1-5
TGTGCCAGCGGCCGAGGTTCCAATCAGCCCCAGCATTTT
CASGRGSNQPQHF
>14|NA|NA|TRBV5-5|TRBJ2-5
TGTGCCAGCAGCTGGTCCGGGGTCCAAGAGACCCAGTACTTC
CASSWSGVQETQYF
>16|NA|NA|TRBV2|TRBJ1-2
TGTGCCAGCTTCCCGGACCTAATCCTAAGGGGCTATGGCTACACCTTC
CASFPDLILRGYGYTF
>17|NA|NA|TRBV6-6|TRBJ1-6
TGTGCCAGCAGTCCCCTTATCTCCGGTTTTTATAATTCACCCCTCCACTTT
CASSPLISGFYNSPLHF
>13|NA|NA|TRBV28|TRBJ1-2
TGTGCCAGCAGTTTGAAGGGGAACTATGGCTACACCTTC
CASSLKGNYGYTF
>13|NA|TRBD1|TRBV4-3|TRBJ1-2
TGCGCCAGCAGCCACGGACAGGGGAAGGGCTACACCTTC
CASSHGQGKGYTF
>13|NA|NA|TRBV19|TRBJ1-5
TGTGCCAGTAGTATAGAGAGGGATCAGCCCCAGCATTTT
CASSIERDQPQHF
>14|NA|NA|TRBV6-5|TRBJ2-5
TGTGCCAGCAGCCCGACCTCCTCGGGGGAGACCCAGTACTTC
CASSPTSSGETQYF
>13|NA|NA|TRBV9|TRBJ2-1
TGTGCCAGCAGCGTCGGGTTGATGGATGAGCAGTTCTTC
CASSVGLMDEQFF
>13|NA|NA|TRBV6-5|TRBJ2-4
TGTGCCAGCAGGGAGGGAGTAAAAAACATTCAGTACTTC
CASREGVKNIQYF
>21|few|NA|TRBV4-1|TRBJ1-5
TGCGCCAGCAGCCAAGGTGCCGTTGGGGGCCGACGCCCGGCTCGCAATCAGCCCCAGCATTTT
CASSQGAVGGRRPARNQPQHF
>14|NA|NA|TRBV3-1/TRBV3-2|TRBJ2-5
TGTGCCAGCAGCCTACGTCAGGGGCGAGAGACCCAGTACTTC
CASSLRQGRETQYF
>13|NA|NA|TRBV19|TRBJ1-1
TGTGCCAGTAGTCAGGGGAAGAGCACTGAAGCTTTCTTT
CASSQGKSTEAFF
>12|NA|NA|TRBV11-2|TRBJ2-7
TGTGCCAGCAGCTTAGTTCCGTACGAGCAGTACTTC
CASSLVPYEQYF
>17|NA|TRBD2|TRBV7-2|TRBJ2-5
TGTGCCAGCAGCTTAGTCTCGGGGACTAGCGGTCCAGAGACCCAGTACTTC
CASSLVSGTSGPETQYF
>16|NA|NA|TRBV19|TRBJ1-5
TGTGCCAGTAGTATAGAGCGGGGGAGAAGCAATCAGCCCCAGCATTTT
CASSIERGRSNQPQHF